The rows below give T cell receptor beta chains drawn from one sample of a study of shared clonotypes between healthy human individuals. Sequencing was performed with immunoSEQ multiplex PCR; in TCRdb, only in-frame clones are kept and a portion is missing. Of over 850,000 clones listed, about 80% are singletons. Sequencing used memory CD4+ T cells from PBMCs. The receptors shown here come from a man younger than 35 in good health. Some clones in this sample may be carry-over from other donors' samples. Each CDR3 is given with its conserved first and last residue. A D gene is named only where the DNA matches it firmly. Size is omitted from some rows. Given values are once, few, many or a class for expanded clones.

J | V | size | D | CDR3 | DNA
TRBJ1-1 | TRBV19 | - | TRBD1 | CASREQGAYTEAFF | TGTGCCAGTAGGGAACAGGGGGCTTACACTGAAGCTTTCTTT
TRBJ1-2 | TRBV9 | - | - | CASSVGPENYGYTF | TGTGCCAGCAGCGTAGGACCAGAGAACTATGGCTACACCTTC
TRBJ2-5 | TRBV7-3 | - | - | CASSPTGNQETQYF | TGTGCCAGCAGCCCTACAGGGAACCAAGAGACCCAGTACTTC
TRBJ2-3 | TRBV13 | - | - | CASSRTPQGFPDTQYF | TGTGCCAGCAGCCGCACCCCCCAGGGTTTTCCAGATACGCAGTATTTT
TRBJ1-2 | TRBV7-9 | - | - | CASSQGDGNYGYTF | TGTGCCAGCAGCCAGGGAGACGGGAACTATGGCTACACCTTC
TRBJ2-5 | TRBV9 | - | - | CASSPRFLRGRQETQYF | TGTGCCAGCAGCCCACGTTTTCTCAGGGGTCGGCAAGAGACCCAGTACTTC
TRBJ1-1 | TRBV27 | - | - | CASSFSRNTEAFF | TGTGCCAGCAGTTTCAGTCGAAACACTGAAGCTTTCTTT
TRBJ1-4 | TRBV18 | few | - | CASSPPGVTNEKLFF | TGTGCCAGCTCACCACCGGGGGTGACTAATGAAAAACTGTTTTTT
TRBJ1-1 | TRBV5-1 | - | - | CASSFYSSGQGPNTEAFF | TGCGCCAGCAGCTTTTATTCATCTGGGCAGGGTCCAAACACTGAAGCTTTCTTT
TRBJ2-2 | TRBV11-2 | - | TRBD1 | CASSPRGLRQGATTGELFF | TGTGCCAGCAGCCCCCGGGGGTTGCGACAGGGGGCAACGACCGGGGAGCTGTTTTTT
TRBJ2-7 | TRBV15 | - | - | CATSEWGQSEQYF | TGTGCCACCAGCGAATGGGGGCAATCCGAGCAGTACTTC
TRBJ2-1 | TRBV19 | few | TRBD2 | CASSPRTSGTFNEQFF | TGTGCCAGTAGTCCCAGGACTAGCGGGACCTTCAATGAGCAGTTCTTC
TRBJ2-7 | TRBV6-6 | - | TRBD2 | CASSYLAETYEQYF | TGTGCCAGCAGTTACCTAGCGGAAACCTACGAGCAGTACTTC
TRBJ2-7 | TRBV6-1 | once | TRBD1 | CASSFDRVSYEQYF | TGTGCCAGCAGTTTCGACAGGGTGTCCTACGAGCAGTACTTC
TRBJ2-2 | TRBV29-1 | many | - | CSVAPTGRELFF | TGCAGCGTTGCACCCACGGGCCGGGAGCTGTTTTTT
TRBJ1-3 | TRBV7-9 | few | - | CASSSDGHSGNTIYF | TGTGCCAGCAGCTCGGACGGACACTCTGGAAACACCATATATTTT
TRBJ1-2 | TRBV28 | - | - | CASSSDPRIGYTF | TGTGCCAGCAGTTCTGATCCGCGGATCGGCTACACCTTC
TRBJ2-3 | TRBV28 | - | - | CASSPSRGRWGYTDTQYF | TGTGCCAGCAGTCCGTCTAGAGGGAGGTGGGGGTATACAGATACGCAGTATTTT
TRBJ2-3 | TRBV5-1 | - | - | CASSAGTWTDTQYF | TGCGCCAGCAGTGCCGGGACTTGGACAGATACGCAGTATTTT
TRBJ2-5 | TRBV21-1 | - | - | CASSGYTFSETQYF | TGTGCCAGCAGCGGCTACACTTTCTCTGAGACCCAGTACTTC
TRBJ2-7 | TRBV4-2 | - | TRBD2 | CASSQLLAGPYEQYF | TGTGCCAGCAGCCAATTACTAGCGGGCCCCTACGAGCAGTACTTC
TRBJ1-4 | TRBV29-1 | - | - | CSVKGWGATNEKLFF | TGCAGCGTTAAAGGGTGGGGAGCAACTAATGAAAAACTGTTTTTT
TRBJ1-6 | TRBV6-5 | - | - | CASSINRVVGSPLHF | TGTGCCAGCAGTATAAACAGGGTTGTAGGCTCACCCCTCCACTTT
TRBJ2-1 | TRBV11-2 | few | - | CASSLAGEDDEQFF | TGTGCCAGCAGCTTAGCAGGGGAGGACGATGAGCAGTTCTTC
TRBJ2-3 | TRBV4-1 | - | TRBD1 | CASSQDDRVWDTQYF | TGCGCCAGCAGCCAAGATGACAGGGTTTGGGATACGCAGTATTTT
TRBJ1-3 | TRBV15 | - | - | CATSRAGTPGNTIYF | TGTGCCACCAGCAGAGCCGGGACACCTGGAAACACCATATATTTT
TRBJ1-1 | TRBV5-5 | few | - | CASSFAGGFNTEAFF | TGTGCCAGCAGCTTTGCCGGGGGCTTTAACACTGAAGCTTTCTTT
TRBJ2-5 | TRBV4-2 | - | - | CASSQEGPPRGETQYF | TGTGCCAGCAGCCAAGAAGGGCCTCCCCGGGGGGAGACCCAGTACTTC
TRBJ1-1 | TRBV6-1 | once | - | CASRWGTNTEAFF | TGTGCCAGCAGGTGGGGGACCAACACTGAAGCTTTCTTT
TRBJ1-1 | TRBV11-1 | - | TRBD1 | CASSLDPGQGVFRAFF | TGTGCCAGCAGCTTAGATCCGGGACAGGGGGTTTTTCGGGCTTTCTTT
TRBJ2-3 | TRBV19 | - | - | CASSPFSNTDTQYF | TGTGCCAGTAGTCCCTTCTCGAACACAGATACGCAGTATTTT
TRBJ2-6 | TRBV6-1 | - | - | CAVPSGANVLTF | TGTGCCGTCCCCTCTGGGGCCAACGTCCTGACTTTC
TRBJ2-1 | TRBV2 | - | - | CASSPLARSYNEQFF | TGTGCCAGCAGTCCACTAGCACGGTCCTACAATGAGCAGTTCTTC
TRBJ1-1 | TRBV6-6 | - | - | CASVKRGMGTEAFF | TGTGCCAGCGTCAAGCGGGGGATGGGGACTGAAGCTTTCTTT
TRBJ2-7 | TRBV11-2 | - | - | CASSRILAYEQYF | TGTGCCAGCAGCCGTATCTTGGCGTACGAGCAGTACTTC
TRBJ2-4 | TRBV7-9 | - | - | CASSSESGRPTVNIQYF | TGTGCCAGCAGCTCCGAATCGGGACGGCCGACCGTGAACATTCAGTACTTC
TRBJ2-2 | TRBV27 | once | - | CASSLIRGQSGELFF | TGTGCCAGCAGTTTAATCAGGGGTCAATCCGGGGAGCTGTTTTTT
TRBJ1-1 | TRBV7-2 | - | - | CASSLKVGNPEAFF | TGTGCCAGCAGCTTAAAGGTGGGGAACCCTGAAGCTTTCTTT
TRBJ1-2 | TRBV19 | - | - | CASSTIQGLAGYTF | TGTGCCAGTAGTACTATCCAGGGTCTGGCTGGCTACACCTTC
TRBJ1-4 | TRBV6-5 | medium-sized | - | CASSYGGWNEKLFF | TGTGCCAGCAGTTACGGAGGGTGGAATGAAAAACTGTTTTTT
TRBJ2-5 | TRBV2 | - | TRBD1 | CASSPRTGGETQYF | TGTGCCAGCAGTCCCCGGACAGGGGGAGAGACCCAGTACTTC
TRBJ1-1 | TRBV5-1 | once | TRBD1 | CASSRDRGGTEAFF | TGCGCCAGCAGCAGGGACAGGGGTGGAACTGAAGCTTTCTTT
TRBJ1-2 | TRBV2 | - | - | CASRVLTGNYGYTF | TGTGCCAGCAGGGTGTTGACTGGGAACTATGGCTACACCTTC
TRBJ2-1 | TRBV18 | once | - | CASSPTGSAGINEQFF | TGTGCCAGCTCACCTACGGGGAGCGCCGGGATCAATGAGCAGTTCTTC
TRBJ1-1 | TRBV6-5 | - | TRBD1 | CASTTGVGTEAFF | TGTGCCAGCACCACAGGGGTCGGGACTGAAGCTTTCTTT
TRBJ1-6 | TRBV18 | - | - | CASSPPARASYNSPLHF | TGTGCCAGCTCACCGCCGGCCAGGGCCTCCTATAATTCACCCCTCCACTTT
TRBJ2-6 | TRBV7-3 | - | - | CASSLDNSGANVLTF | TGTGCCAGCAGCTTGGATAACTCTGGGGCCAACGTCCTGACTTTC
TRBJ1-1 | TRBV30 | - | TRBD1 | CAWSVQGSDTEAFF | TGTGCCTGGAGTGTACAGGGGTCGGACACTGAAGCTTTCTTT
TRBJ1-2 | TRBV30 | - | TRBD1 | CAWSGGQGWGYTF | TGTGCCTGGAGTGGGGGACAGGGCTGGGGCTACACCTTC
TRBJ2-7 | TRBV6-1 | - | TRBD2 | CASKDLGAGLREGYF | TGTGCCAGCAAAGATTTGGGAGCGGGGCTACGGGAGGGGTACTTC
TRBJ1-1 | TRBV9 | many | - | CASSVGKGPPRNTEAFF | TGTGCCAGCAGCGTAGGCAAGGGTCCTCCAAGGAACACTGAAGCTTTCTTT